This is a list of T cell receptor beta chains from one sample in a study of blood T cell repertoires in COVID-19. Some clones are missing from TCRdb's copy, which holds only in-frame ones; the method was immunoSEQ multiplex PCR. Among 200,000 to 300,000 clones listed, 70% to 90% were seen once. Sequencing was carried out using peripheral blood. The receptor set was obtained from a man aged 30-40 years with active or convalescent COVID-19. The CDR3 runs from the conserved cysteine through the conserved F or W. The D gene is left open where the match is weak. Expanded clones get a size class; other rows say once, few or many, or leave the size out.

abundance: once
j_gene: TRBJ2-5
v_gene: TRBV29-1
d_gene: -
CDR3aa: CSVDPSGGETQYF
CDR3nt: TGCAGCGTTGACCCTAGTGGGGGGGAGACCCAGTACTTC

abundance: -
j_gene: TRBJ2-7
v_gene: TRBV11-1
d_gene: TRBD2
CDR3aa: CASSHRLAENYEQYF
CDR3nt: TGTGCCAGCAGCCACCGACTAGCGGAGAACTACGAGCAGTACTTC

abundance: few
j_gene: TRBJ2-2
v_gene: TRBV5-4
d_gene: TRBD2
CDR3aa: CASSSTSGGVGELFF
CDR3nt: TGTGCCAGCAGCTCGACTAGCGGGGGGGTCGGGGAGCTGTTTTTT

abundance: -
j_gene: TRBJ1-2
v_gene: TRBV7-8
d_gene: -
CDR3aa: CASSLESAGVPHGYTF
CDR3nt: TGTGCCAGCAGCTTAGAATCGGCAGGGGTACCCCATGGCTACACCTTC

abundance: -
j_gene: TRBJ2-5
v_gene: TRBV6-2/TRBV6-3
d_gene: -
CDR3aa: CASSPAAETQYF
CDR3nt: TGTGCCAGCAGTCCCGCCGCGGAGACCCAGTACTTC

abundance: -
j_gene: TRBJ2-3
v_gene: TRBV27
d_gene: TRBD2
CDR3aa: CASIAGGEISTDTQYF
CDR3nt: TGTGCCAGTATAGCGGGGGGCGAGATTAGCACAGATACGCAGTATTTT

abundance: -
j_gene: TRBJ1-1
v_gene: TRBV19
d_gene: TRBD1
CDR3aa: CASNEESGTGKSGNTEAFF
CDR3nt: TGTGCCAGTAACGAGGAATCCGGGACAGGGAAGTCGGGGAACACTGAAGCTTTCTTT

abundance: many
j_gene: TRBJ2-5
v_gene: TRBV14
d_gene: -
CDR3aa: CASSQGRTRQETQYF
CDR3nt: TGTGCCAGCAGCCAAGGTCGAACTAGACAAGAGACCCAGTACTTC

abundance: -
j_gene: TRBJ1-5
v_gene: TRBV7-2
d_gene: -
CDR3aa: CASSLNGRVNQPQHF
CDR3nt: TGTGCCAGCAGCTTAAATGGCAGGGTAAATCAGCCCCAGCATTTT

abundance: few
j_gene: TRBJ2-7
v_gene: TRBV10-1
d_gene: -
CDR3aa: CASSGVAGEQYF
CDR3nt: TGCGCCAGCAGTGGGGTAGCCGGGGAGCAGTACTTC

abundance: -
j_gene: TRBJ2-2
v_gene: TRBV7-8
d_gene: -
CDR3aa: CASSFRDRGSAGELFF
CDR3nt: TGTGCCAGCAGCTTCAGGGACCGGGGGAGCGCCGGGGAGCTGTTTTTT

abundance: -
j_gene: TRBJ1-1
v_gene: TRBV5-6
d_gene: TRBD1
CDR3aa: CASSWGDSEAFF
CDR3nt: TGTGCCAGCAGTTGGGGGGACAGCGAAGCTTTCTTT

abundance: -
j_gene: TRBJ2-7
v_gene: TRBV10-3
d_gene: TRBD1
CDR3aa: CAISEGTGHEQYF
CDR3nt: TGTGCCATCAGTGAGGGGACAGGGCACGAGCAGTACTTC

abundance: -
j_gene: TRBJ1-1
v_gene: TRBV2
d_gene: TRBD1
CDR3aa: CASRATGVGWDTEAFF
CDR3nt: TGTGCCAGCAGGGCGACAGGGGTCGGGTGGGACACTGAAGCTTTCTTT

abundance: -
j_gene: TRBJ1-2
v_gene: TRBV18
d_gene: TRBD1
CDR3aa: CASSRNEGAEIYGYTF
CDR3nt: TGTGCCAGCTCACGGAATGAGGGGGCGGAGATCTATGGCTACACCTTC

abundance: few
j_gene: TRBJ2-2
v_gene: TRBV6-2/TRBV6-3
d_gene: -
CDR3aa: CASSTFLANTGELFF
CDR3nt: TGTGCCAGCAGTACGTTTCTAGCGAACACCGGGGAGCTGTTTTTT

abundance: -
j_gene: TRBJ1-1
v_gene: TRBV27
d_gene: TRBD1
CDR3aa: CASSSQGTGGREAFF
CDR3nt: TGTGCCAGCAGTTCTCAGGGGACAGGGGGTCGGGAAGCTTTCTTT

abundance: -
j_gene: TRBJ1-2
v_gene: TRBV5-1
d_gene: TRBD1
CDR3aa: CASNPGQGNYGYTF
CDR3nt: TGCGCCAGCAACCCAGGACAGGGCAACTATGGCTACACCTTC

abundance: -
j_gene: TRBJ2-2
v_gene: TRBV5-1
d_gene: -
CDR3aa: CASSDGHVNTGELFF
CDR3nt: TGCGCCAGCAGCGATGGACATGTGAACACCGGGGAGCTGTTTTTT

abundance: -
j_gene: TRBJ2-1
v_gene: TRBV6-2/TRBV6-3
d_gene: -
CDR3aa: CASSLRVYNEQFF
CDR3nt: TGTGCCAGCAGCCTCAGGGTCTACAATGAGCAGTTCTTC

abundance: once
j_gene: TRBJ1-2
v_gene: TRBV5-1
d_gene: -
CDR3aa: CASSLEEGPLTYGYTF
CDR3nt: TGCGCCAGCAGCCTCGAGGAGGGGCCTTTAACCTATGGCTACACCTTC

abundance: -
j_gene: TRBJ2-2
v_gene: TRBV25-1
d_gene: -
CDR3aa: CASSEATGELFF
CDR3nt: TGTGCCAGCAGTGAGGCCACCGGGGAGCTGTTTTTT

abundance: -
j_gene: TRBJ1-5
v_gene: TRBV7-2
d_gene: -
CDR3aa: CASSADGRSNQPQHF
CDR3nt: TGTGCCAGCAGCGCCGATGGCAGGAGCAATCAGCCCCAGCATTTT

abundance: -
j_gene: TRBJ2-6
v_gene: TRBV4-1
d_gene: -
CDR3aa: CASSQETASSGANVLTF
CDR3nt: TGCGCCAGCAGCCAAGAGACAGCTAGCTCTGGGGCCAACGTCCTGACTTTC

abundance: -
j_gene: TRBJ2-5
v_gene: TRBV7-2
d_gene: TRBD2
CDR3aa: CASAYGGAETQYF
CDR3nt: TGTGCCAGCGCCTACGGGGGGGCGGAGACCCAGTACTTC

abundance: -
j_gene: TRBJ1-4
v_gene: TRBV4-2
d_gene: TRBD1
CDR3aa: CASSHSASGTGTEKLFF
CDR3nt: TGTGCCAGCAGCCATTCCGCCTCAGGGACAGGGACGGAAAAACTGTTTTTT

abundance: -
j_gene: TRBJ1-1
v_gene: TRBV6-5
d_gene: TRBD1
CDR3aa: CASRDRQGSTEAFF
CDR3nt: TGTGCCAGCCGAGACCGACAGGGGAGCACTGAAGCTTTCTTT

abundance: -
j_gene: TRBJ1-4
v_gene: TRBV5-4
d_gene: -
CDR3aa: CASSQTGSGEKLFF
CDR3nt: TGTGCCAGCAGCCAGACTGGGAGCGGTGAAAAACTGTTTTTT

abundance: -
j_gene: TRBJ1-1
v_gene: TRBV7-2
d_gene: TRBD1
CDR3aa: CASSAQPGQLMNTEAFF
CDR3nt: TGTGCCAGCAGCGCCCAACCGGGACAGCTTATGAACACTGAAGCTTTCTTT

abundance: -
j_gene: TRBJ1-2
v_gene: TRBV9
d_gene: TRBD1
CDR3aa: CASSVVGTGDGYTF
CDR3nt: TGTGCCAGCAGCGTAGTTGGGACAGGAGATGGCTACACCTTC

abundance: -
j_gene: TRBJ1-2
v_gene: TRBV4-2
d_gene: TRBD1
CDR3aa: CASSPQGATGGYTF
CDR3nt: TGTGCCAGCAGCCCTCAGGGGGCCACCGGTGGCTACACCTTC

abundance: -
j_gene: TRBJ1-5
v_gene: TRBV5-6
d_gene: TRBD1
CDR3aa: CASSSGGQPQHF
CDR3nt: TGTGCCAGCAGCTCAGGGGGTCAGCCCCAGCATTTT

abundance: -
j_gene: TRBJ1-3
v_gene: TRBV21-1
d_gene: -
CDR3aa: CASSNRDRCDSGNTIYF
CDR3nt: TGTGCCAGCAGCAATCGGGACAGGTGCGACTCTGGAAACACCATATATTTT

abundance: -
j_gene: TRBJ1-5
v_gene: TRBV12-3/TRBV12-4
d_gene: -
CDR3aa: CASSFRSNQPQHF
CDR3nt: TGTGCCAGCAGTTTCCGTAGCAATCAGCCCCAGCATTTT

abundance: once
j_gene: TRBJ2-3
v_gene: TRBV7-8
d_gene: -
CDR3aa: CASSLRSETGLYF
CDR3nt: TGTGCCAGCAGCTTGCGTTCGGAAACTGGGCTGTATTTT

abundance: -
j_gene: TRBJ1-1
v_gene: TRBV3-1/TRBV3-2
d_gene: -
CDR3aa: CASSQQGPNTEAFF
CDR3nt: TGTGCCAGCAGCCAACAGGGCCCGAACACTGAAGCTTTCTTT

abundance: -
j_gene: TRBJ2-1
v_gene: TRBV5-1
d_gene: TRBD1
CDR3aa: CASSFQQGSPDEQFF
CDR3nt: TGCGCCAGCAGCTTTCAACAGGGGTCCCCCGATGAGCAGTTCTTC

abundance: -
j_gene: TRBJ2-2
v_gene: TRBV15
d_gene: -
CDR3aa: CATSGDTGELFF
CDR3nt: TGTGCCACCAGTGGAGACACCGGGGAGCTGTTTTTT

abundance: -
j_gene: TRBJ2-3
v_gene: TRBV29-1
d_gene: -
CDR3aa: CSVSGLMTPSRPDTQYF
CDR3nt: TGCAGTGTCTCGGGACTTATGACGCCTTCGCGTCCAGATACGCAGTATTTT

abundance: -
j_gene: TRBJ2-5
v_gene: TRBV10-2
d_gene: TRBD2
CDR3aa: CASSGASGEETQYF
CDR3nt: TGCGCCAGCAGTGGGGCTAGCGGGGAAGAGACCCAGTACTTC

abundance: -
j_gene: TRBJ2-7
v_gene: TRBV11-3
d_gene: -
CDR3aa: CASSAQGSEQYF
CDR3nt: TGTGCCAGCAGCGCCCAGGGCTCCGAGCAGTACTTC